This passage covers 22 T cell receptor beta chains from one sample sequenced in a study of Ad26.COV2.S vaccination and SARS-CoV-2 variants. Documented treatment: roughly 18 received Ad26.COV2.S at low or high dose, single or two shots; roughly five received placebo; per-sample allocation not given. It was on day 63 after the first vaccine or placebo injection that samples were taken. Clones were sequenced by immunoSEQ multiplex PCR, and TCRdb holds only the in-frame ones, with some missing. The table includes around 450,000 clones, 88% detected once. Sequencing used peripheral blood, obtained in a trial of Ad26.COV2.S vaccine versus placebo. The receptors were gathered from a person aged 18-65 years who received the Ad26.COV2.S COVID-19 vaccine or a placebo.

The DNA for the CDR3 is TGTGCCACCAGCCAGTCCAGGAACACTGAAGCTTTCTTT. Translation gives CATSQSRNTEAFF. The rearrangement links TRBV15 to TRBJ1-1, with D unclear. CDR1 LNHNV and CDR2 YYDKDF come from the germline V gene (reference sequence). The CDR3 totals 13 residues. V was clipped by 5 bases and J by 1 base, with 8 bases between them.

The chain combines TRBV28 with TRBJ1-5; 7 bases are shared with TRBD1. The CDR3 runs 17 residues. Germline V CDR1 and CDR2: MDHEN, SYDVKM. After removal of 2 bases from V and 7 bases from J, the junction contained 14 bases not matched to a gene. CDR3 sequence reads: CASSLSYGQGVLQPQHF. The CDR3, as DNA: TGTGCCAGCAGTTTAAGCTACGGCCAGGGGGTATTACAGCCCCAGCATTTT.

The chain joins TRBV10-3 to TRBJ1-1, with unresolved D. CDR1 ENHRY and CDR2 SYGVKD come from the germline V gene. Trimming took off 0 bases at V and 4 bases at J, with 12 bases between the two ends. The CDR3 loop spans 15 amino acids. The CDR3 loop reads CAISESTRRVTEAFF. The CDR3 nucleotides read TGTGCCATCAGTGAGTCGACTCGCCGAGTCACTGAAGCTTTCTTT.

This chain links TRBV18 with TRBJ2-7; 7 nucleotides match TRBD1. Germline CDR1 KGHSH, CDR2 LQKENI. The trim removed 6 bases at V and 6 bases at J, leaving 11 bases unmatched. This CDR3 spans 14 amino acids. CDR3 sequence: CASSPGQVPSEQYF. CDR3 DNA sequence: TGTGCCAGCTCCCCCGGACAGGTCCCGAGCGAGCAGTACTTC.

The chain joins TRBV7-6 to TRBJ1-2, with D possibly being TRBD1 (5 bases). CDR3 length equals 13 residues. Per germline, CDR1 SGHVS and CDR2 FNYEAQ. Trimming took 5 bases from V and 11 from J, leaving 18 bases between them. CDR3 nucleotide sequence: TGTGCCAGCAGCCCCGACCGGGGTGGGGGGTACACCTTC. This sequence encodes CASSPDRGGGYTF.

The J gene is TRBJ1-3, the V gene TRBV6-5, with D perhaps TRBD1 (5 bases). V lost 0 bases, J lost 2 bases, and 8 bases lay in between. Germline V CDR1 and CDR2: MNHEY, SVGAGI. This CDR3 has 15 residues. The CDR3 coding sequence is TGTGCCAGCAGTTACTCGGGGGGGGCTGGAAACACCATATATTTT. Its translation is CASSYSGGAGNTIYF.

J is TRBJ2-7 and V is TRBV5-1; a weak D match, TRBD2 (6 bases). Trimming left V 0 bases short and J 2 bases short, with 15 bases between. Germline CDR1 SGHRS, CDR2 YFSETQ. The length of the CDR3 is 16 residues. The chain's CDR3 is CASSLGPREVAYEQYF. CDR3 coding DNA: TGCGCCAGCAGCTTGGGTCCCAGGGAGGTCGCCTACGAGCAGTACTTC.

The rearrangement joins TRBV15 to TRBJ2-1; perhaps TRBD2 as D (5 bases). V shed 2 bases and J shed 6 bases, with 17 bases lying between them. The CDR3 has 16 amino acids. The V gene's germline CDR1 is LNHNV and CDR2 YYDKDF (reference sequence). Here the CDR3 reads CATSRSGLPPSNEQFF. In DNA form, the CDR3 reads TGTGCCACCAGCAGATCCGGACTGCCCCCCTCCAATGAGCAGTTCTTC.

The CDR3 coding sequence is TGTGCCAGCAGCTCTTCCCCCCAAGCGGGGGCTCGCGGTGAGCAGTTCTTC. Translated, it gives CASSSSPQAGARGEQFF. The V call is TRBV7-2, the J call TRBJ2-1, with 8 bases identical to TRBD2. This CDR3 region has 17 residues. With V trimmed by 4 bases and J by 9 bases, 17 bases remained unmatched. The germline gives CDR1 SGHTA, CDR2 FQGNSA. The full variable domain, completed using reference TRBV7-2 and TRBJ2-1, is GAGVSQSPSNKVTEKGKDVELRCDPISGHTALYWYRQSLGQGLEFLIYFQGNSAPDKSGLPSDRFSAERTGGSVSTLTIQRTQQEDSAVYLCASSSSPQAGARGEQFFGPGTRLTVL.

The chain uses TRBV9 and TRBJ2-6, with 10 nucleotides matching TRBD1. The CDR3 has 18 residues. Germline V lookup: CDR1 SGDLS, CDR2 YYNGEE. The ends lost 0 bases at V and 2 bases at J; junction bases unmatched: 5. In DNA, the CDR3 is TGTGCCAGCAGCGTAGTTGGGACAGGGGTTCCTGGGGCCAACGTCCTGACTTTC. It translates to CASSVVGTGVPGANVLTF.

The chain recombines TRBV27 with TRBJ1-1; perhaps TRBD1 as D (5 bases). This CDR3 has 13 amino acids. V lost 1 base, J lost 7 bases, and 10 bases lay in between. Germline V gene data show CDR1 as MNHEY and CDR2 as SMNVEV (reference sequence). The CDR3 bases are TGTGCCAGCAGTTTATTCCAGGGAGGTGAAGCTTTCTTT. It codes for CASSLFQGGEAFF.

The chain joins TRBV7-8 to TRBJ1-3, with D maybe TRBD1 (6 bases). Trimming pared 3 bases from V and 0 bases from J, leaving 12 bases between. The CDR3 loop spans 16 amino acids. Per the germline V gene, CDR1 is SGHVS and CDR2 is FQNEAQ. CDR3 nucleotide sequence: TGTGCCAGCAGCTTTAAGGGGGACTCCTCTGGAAACACCATATATTTT. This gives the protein CASSFKGDSSGNTIYF.

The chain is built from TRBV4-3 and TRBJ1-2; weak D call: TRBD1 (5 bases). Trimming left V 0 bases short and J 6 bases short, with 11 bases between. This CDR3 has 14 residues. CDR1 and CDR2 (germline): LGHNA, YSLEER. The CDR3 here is CASSQDLGDDGYTF. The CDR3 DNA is TGCGCCAGCAGCCAAGATCTGGGGGACGATGGCTACACCTTC.

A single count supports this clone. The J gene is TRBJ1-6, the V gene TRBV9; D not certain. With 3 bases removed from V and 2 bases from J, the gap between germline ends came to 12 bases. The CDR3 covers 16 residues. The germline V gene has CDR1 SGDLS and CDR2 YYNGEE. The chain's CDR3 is CASSAALTAYNSPLHF. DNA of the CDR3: TGTGCCAGCAGCGCCGCTCTGACCGCCTATAATTCACCCCTCCACTTT.

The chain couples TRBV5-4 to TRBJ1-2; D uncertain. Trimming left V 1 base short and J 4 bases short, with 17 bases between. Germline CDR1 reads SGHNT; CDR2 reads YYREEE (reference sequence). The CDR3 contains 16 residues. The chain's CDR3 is CASSLPGSQMGYGYTF. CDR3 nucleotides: TGTGCCAGCAGCTTGCCCGGGTCCCAAATGGGCTATGGCTACACCTTC.

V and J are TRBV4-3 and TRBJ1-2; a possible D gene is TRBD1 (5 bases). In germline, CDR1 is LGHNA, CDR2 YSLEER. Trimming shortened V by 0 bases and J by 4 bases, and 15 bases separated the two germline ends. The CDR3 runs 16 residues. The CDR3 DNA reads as TGCGCCAGCAGCCAAGATCCACAGGACGAACTCTATGGCTACACCTTC. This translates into CASSQDPQDELYGYTF.

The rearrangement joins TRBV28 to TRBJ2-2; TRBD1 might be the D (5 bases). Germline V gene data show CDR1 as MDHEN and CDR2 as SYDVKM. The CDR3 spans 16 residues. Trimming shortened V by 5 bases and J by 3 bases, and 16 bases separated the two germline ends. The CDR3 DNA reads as TGTGCCAGCAGTCCCAAACCGGCAGGGTACACCGGGGAGCTGTTTTTT. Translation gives CASSPKPAGYTGELFF. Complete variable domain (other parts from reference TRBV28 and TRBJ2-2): DVKVTQSSRYLVKRTGEKVFLECVQDMDHENMFWYRQDPGLGLRLIYFSYDVKMKEKGDIPEGYSVSREKKERFSLILESASTNQTSMYLCASSPKPAGYTGELFFGEGSRLTVL.

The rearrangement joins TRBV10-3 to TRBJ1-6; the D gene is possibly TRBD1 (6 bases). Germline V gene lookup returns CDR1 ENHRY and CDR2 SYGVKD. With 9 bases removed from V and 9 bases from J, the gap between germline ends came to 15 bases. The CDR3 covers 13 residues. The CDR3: CAIRGQGTSPLHF. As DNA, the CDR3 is TGTGCCATTAGAGGGCAGGGGACTTCACCCCTCCACTTT.

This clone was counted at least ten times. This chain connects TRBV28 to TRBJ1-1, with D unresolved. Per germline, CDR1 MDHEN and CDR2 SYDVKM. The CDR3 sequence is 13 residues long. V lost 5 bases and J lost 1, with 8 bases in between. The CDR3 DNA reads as TGTGCCAGCAGTAGAACCTCGAACACTGAAGCTTTCTTT. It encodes CASSRTSNTEAFF.

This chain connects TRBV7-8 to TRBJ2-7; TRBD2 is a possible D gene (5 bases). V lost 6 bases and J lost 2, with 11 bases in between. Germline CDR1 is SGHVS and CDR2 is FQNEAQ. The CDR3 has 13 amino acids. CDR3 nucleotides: TGTGCCAGCAGTGCCAGGAGGACCTACGAGCAGTACTTC. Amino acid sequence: CASSARRTYEQYF.

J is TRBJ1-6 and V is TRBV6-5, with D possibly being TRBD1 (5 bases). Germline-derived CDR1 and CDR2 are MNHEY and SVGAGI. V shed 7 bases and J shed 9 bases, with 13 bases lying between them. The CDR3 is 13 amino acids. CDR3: CASTAGNISPLHF. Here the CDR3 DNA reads TGTGCCAGCACTGCAGGGAATATTTCACCCCTCCACTTT.

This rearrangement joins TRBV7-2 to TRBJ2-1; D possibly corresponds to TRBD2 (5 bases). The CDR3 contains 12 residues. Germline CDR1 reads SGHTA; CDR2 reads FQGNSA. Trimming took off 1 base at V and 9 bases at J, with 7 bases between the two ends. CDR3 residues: CASSLVATEQFF. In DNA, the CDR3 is TGTGCCAGCAGCTTAGTAGCGACTGAGCAGTTCTTC.